This TCR beta chain was found in a study of blood T cell repertoires in COVID-19. Participants reported their clinical history, and cohort assignment relied on those reports. Clones were read by immunoSEQ multiplex PCR, and TCRdb kept only the in-frame ones, dropping some. Counted here are a few hundred thousand clones, 84% occurring once; the ten biggest clones make up roughly 3.1%. The receptor's source is a man aged 45-65 years who had recovered from COVID-19. The sample comprised PBMCs or T cells enriched from blood (not recorded which).

In DNA form, the CDR3 reads TGCGCCAGCAGCTTGGGAGGGGGGGATGAAAAACTGTTTTTT. Protein: CASSLGGGDEKLFF. V gene TRBV5-1 combines with J gene TRBJ1-4, with D possibly being TRBD1 (6 bases). The length of the CDR3 is 14 residues. Germline V gene sequence: CDR1 SGHRS, CDR2 YFSETQ. Trimming left V 0 bases short and J 6 bases short, with 9 bases between.